This T cell receptor (beta chain) emerged from a study of T cell responses to AZD1222 COVID-19 vaccine. Data came from immunoSEQ multiplex PCR; TCRdb stores just in-frame clones and leaves some out. The sample contains about 140,000 clones, around 91% of which appear only once. This CDR3 has 14 residues. V lost 1 base and J lost 4, with 7 bases in between. Looked up from germline, CDR1 is MNHNS and CDR2 is SASEGT. The specimen comprised peripheral blood, sampled on day 0 of AZD1222 vaccination. This clonotype was sampled from an adult in good health. The rearrangement uses TRBV6-1 and TRBJ1-4, with TRBD1 as a possible D gene (5 bases). The CDR3 DNA is TGTGCCAGCAGTGAAGGGGGGTTTAATGAAAAACTGTTTTTT. This sequence encodes CASSEGGFNEKLFF.